The 26 T cell receptor beta chains presented below share a single source sample, sequenced in a study of identical twins. TCRdb reanalysed the 5' RACE reads using MiXCR and keeps one entry per CDR3 protein. The data show about 570,000 distinct CDR3 sequences, with around 9.6% seen just once and under 3% held by the top ten. This sample also appeared in a second study, on yellow fever vaccine responses in identical twins.

Sequencing was performed on PBMCs. The receptor set was obtained from a woman aged 18-29 years in good health.

This clonotype was seen ten or more times. Here the CDR3 DNA reads TGTGCCATCAGTGAGTCAGCGGGCGCGTCCGGTGAGCAGTTCTTC. Amino acid sequence: CAISESAGASGEQFF. V is TRBV10-3 and J is TRBJ2-1; D perhaps matches TRBD2 (6 bases). The CDR3 loop spans 15 amino acids. V lost 0 bases and J lost 9, with 15 bases in between. Germline V gene sequence: CDR1 ENHRY, CDR2 SYGVKD.

In its sample, this clonotype was seen a few times. V is TRBV12-3 or TRBV12-4 and J is TRBJ2-1, with D maybe TRBD1 (5 bases). The CDR3 sequence is 15 residues long. V lost 6 bases, J lost 5 bases, and 17 bases lay in between. The CDR3 coding sequence is TGTGCCAGCAGATTCCGTCCGGACATAAACAATGAGCAGTTCTTC. Its translation: CASRFRPDINNEQFF.

This clonotype was seen at least ten times. The J gene is TRBJ2-5, the V gene TRBV12-3 or TRBV12-4; 13 bases are a match to TRBD2. CDR3 length: 16 amino acids. Losses at the gene ends were 5 bases for V and 4 bases for J; bases not matched to a gene: 7. DNA for the CDR3: TGTGCCAGCAGTGCCCAGACTAGCGGGGGGATAGAGACCCAGTACTTC. This sequence encodes CASSAQTSGGIETQYF.

This chain uses TRBV20-1 with TRBJ2-3; D is unclear. Trimming pared 0 bases from V and 3 bases from J, leaving 10 bases between. This CDR3 is built from 14 residues. Germline CDR1 reads DFQATT; CDR2 reads SNEGSKA (reference sequence). The CDR3 sequence: CSARDRVRTDTQYF. The CDR3 DNA reads as TGCAGTGCTAGAGATCGGGTCAGGACAGATACGCAGTATTTT.

The chain links TRBV20-1 to TRBJ2-1, with 8 bases matching TRBD2. J gave up 9 bases and V 5 bases, and 3 bases lay outside the gene matches. The CDR3 sequence is 11 residues long. Per germline, CDR1 DFQATT and CDR2 SNEGSKA (reference sequence). The CDR3 is CSAWTSSEQFF. The CDR3 DNA reads TGCAGTGCTTGGACTAGCAGTGAGCAGTTCTTC.

This clonotype showed up just a few times. The rearrangement joins TRBV27 to TRBJ2-3; 8 nucleotides line up with TRBD1. CDR1 and CDR2 from the germline V gene are MNHEY and SMNVEV (reference sequence). The CDR3 extends over 16 amino acids. V gave up 5 bases and J gave up 0 bases; unmatched junction bases: 7. Here the CDR3 reads CASSLSGQGSTDTQYF. As DNA, the CDR3 is TGTGCCAGCAGTCTCTCCGGACAGGGTAGCACAGATACGCAGTATTTT.

The chain combines TRBV12-3 or TRBV12-4 with TRBJ2-1, with D possibly being TRBD2 (5 bases). V lost 2 bases and J lost 7, with 15 bases in between. This CDR3 has 15 amino acids. The CDR3 DNA reads as TGTGCCAGCAGTTTAACGGGGTTATGGACTAATGAGCAGTTCTTC. Encoded protein: CASSLTGLWTNEQFF.

The chain recombines TRBV27 with TRBJ2-7; D might be TRBD2 (7 bases). Germline V lookup: CDR1 MNHEY, CDR2 SMNVEV (reference sequence). CDR3 size: 15 residues. With 3 bases removed from V and 3 bases from J, the gap between germline ends came to 15 bases. CDR3 in amino acids: CASSFSGRGSYEQYF. The CDR3 DNA reads TGTGCCAGCAGTTTTAGTGGGAGGGGGAGCTACGAGCAGTACTTC.

This clonotype was recorded many times. V gene TRBV10-1 combines with J gene TRBJ2-1, with no clear D. From germline, CDR1 is WNHNN and CDR2 SYGVQD (reference sequence). The V end lost 5 bases, the J end lost 0 bases, and 5 bases lay between the germline ends. The CDR3 runs 13 residues. The CDR3 DNA reads TGCGCCAGCAGTACCAGCTCCTACAATGAGCAGTTCTTC. Translated, it gives CASSTSSYNEQFF.

This clonotype was picked up a small number of times. The rearrangement joins TRBV12-3 or TRBV12-4 to TRBJ2-1, with D possibly matching TRBD2 (7 bases). The CDR3 loop spans 16 amino acids. Trimming removed 3 bases from V and 2 bases from J, with 14 bases in between. The CDR3 DNA sequence: TGTGCCAGCAGTTTGGGAGGGGGGGGCGCCTACAATGAGCAGTTCTTC. Amino acid sequence: CASSLGGGGAYNEQFF.

The chain is built from TRBV5-4 and TRBJ1-1; D uncertain. Trimming took off 0 bases at V and 1 base at J, with 10 bases between the two ends. The germline gives CDR1 SGHNT, CDR2 YYREEE (reference sequence). The CDR3 totals 15 residues. CDR3 in DNA: TGTGCCAGCAGCTTGGTACCAAAACAGAACACTGAAGCTTTCTTT. Amino acids: CASSLVPKQNTEAFF.

The rearrangement uses TRBV14 and TRBJ1-6; D is perhaps TRBD1 (5 bases). In germline, CDR1 is SGHDN, CDR2 FVKESK. V dropped 5 bases and J dropped 8 bases, with 13 bases sitting between them. This CDR3 region has 14 residues. In DNA form, the CDR3 reads TGTGCCAGCAGCTCGCGTGCAGGGTATTCACCCCTCCACTTT. Amino acid sequence: CASSSRAGYSPLHF.

This clonotype was seen many times. CDR3 in DNA: TGTGCCAGCAGCTTCCAGGGAGTATACAATGAGCAGTTCTTC. This encodes CASSFQGVYNEQFF. The chain carries TRBV5-6 and TRBJ2-1; perhaps D is TRBD1 or TRBD2 (5 bases each). This CDR3 is 14 amino acids long. Germline CDR1 reads SGHDT; CDR2 reads YYEEEE. Trimming cost V 2 bases and J 4 bases, with 10 bases left between them. Looking up the rest from reference TRBV5-6 and TRBJ2-1 gives the full variable domain: DAGVTQSPTHLIKTRGQQVTLRCSPKSGHDTVSWYQQALGQGPQFIFQYYEEEERQRGNFPDRFSGHQFPNYSSELNVNALLLGDSALYLCASSFQGVYNEQFFGPGTRLTVL.

The J gene is TRBJ2-7, the V gene TRBV7-9; 8 nucleotides agree with TRBD2. Trimming cost V 3 bases and J 5 bases; bases outside gene matches: 12. CDR3 length: 16 amino acids. Germline loops: CDR1 SEHNR, CDR2 FQNEAQ (reference sequence). CDR3: CASSLASGGGANEQYF. The CDR3 DNA is TGTGCCAGCAGCTTGGCGAGCGGGGGTGGGGCGAACGAGCAGTACTTC.

This clonotype has a handful of counts. The V call is TRBV12-3 or TRBV12-4, the J call TRBJ2-2; perhaps TRBD2 as D (5 bases). Trimming took 1 base from V and 0 from J, leaving 12 bases between them. CDR3 size: 17 residues. Written as DNA, the CDR3 is TGTGCCAGCAGTTTAGGGATGGCGGGTCCGAACACCGGGGAGCTGTTTTTT. It is translated as CASSLGMAGPNTGELFF.

This clonotype was seen once. This sequence joins TRBV23-1 and TRBJ2-1, with TRBD2 matching 12 bases. TRBV23-1 falls under the ORF class, with uncertain function. There are 16 residues in the CDR3. V lost 1 base to trimming and J lost 9 bases; unmatched junction nucleotides: 7. The chain's CDR3 is CASSQFRLAGVGEQFF. As DNA, the CDR3 is TGCGCCAGCAGTCAATTCCGACTAGCGGGAGTGGGTGAGCAGTTCTTC.

There are a few counts of this clonotype. V and J are TRBV7-9 and TRBJ2-3; no firm D call. V dropped 2 bases and J dropped 2 bases, with 5 bases sitting between them. From germline, CDR1 is SEHNR and CDR2 FQNEAQ (reference sequence). This CDR3 comprises 13 residues. DNA for the CDR3: TGTGCCAGCAGCTTACCCGACACAGATACGCAGTATTTT. Encoded protein: CASSLPDTDTQYF.

The rearrangement joins TRBV7-9 to TRBJ1-4; tentative D call: TRBD1 (6 bases). Trimming took off 3 bases at V and 8 bases at J, with 19 bases between the two ends. The germline V gene encodes CDR1 SEHNR and CDR2 FQNEAQ (reference sequence). The CDR3 length is 16 residues. The CDR3 sequence is CASSFGQLEFLEKLFF. The CDR3 DNA sequence: TGTGCCAGCAGCTTCGGACAGTTGGAGTTTTTAGAAAAACTGTTTTTT.

This clonotype was counted many times. The rearrangement uses TRBV18 and TRBJ2-1, with TRBD1 identical over 7 bases. J lost 2 bases, V lost 4 bases, and 11 bases had no gene match. This CDR3 has 17 residues. Germline CDR1 KGHSH, CDR2 LQKENI. The CDR3 loop is CASSRWVDRVAYNEQFF. The CDR3 nucleotides are TGTGCCAGCTCACGTTGGGTAGACAGGGTTGCCTACAATGAGCAGTTCTTC.

This clonotype has just a few counts. The genes are TRBV12-3 or TRBV12-4 and TRBJ2-7, with D uncertain. V lost 3 bases, J lost 6 bases, and 6 bases lay in between. The CDR3 totals 11 residues. CDR3 residues: CASSLWGEQYF. CDR3 in DNA: TGTGCCAGCAGTTTGTGGGGCGAGCAGTACTTC.

This chain uses TRBV7-2 with TRBJ2-5; D ambiguous. The CDR3 totals 15 residues. V lost 3 bases and J 4 bases, leaving 15 bases between the germline ends. In germline, CDR1 is SGHTA, CDR2 FQGNSA. In DNA, the CDR3 is TGTACCAGCAGCTTGGTGTCAGATTCTAGAGAGACCCAGTACTTC. Translating it yields CTSSLVSDSRETQYF.

This clonotype was counted at least ten times. V usage is TRBV10-3 and J usage is TRBJ2-3; D is perhaps TRBD1 or TRBD2 (6 bases each). Germline loops: CDR1 ENHRY, CDR2 SYGVKD. This CDR3 has 15 amino acids. Trimming left V 6 bases short and J 2 bases short, with 15 bases between. The CDR3 DNA sequence: TGTGCCATCAGCGACGGCGGGACACCCACAGATACGCAGTATTTT. Its protein product is CAISDGGTPTDTQYF.

This clonotype was recorded at least ten times. The gene calls are TRBV9 and TRBJ2-2; 8 positions agree with TRBD2. With V trimmed by 0 bases and J by 4 bases, 5 bases remained unmatched. The V gene's germline CDR1 is SGDLS and CDR2 YYNGEE. The CDR3 runs to 16 residues. CDR3 coding DNA: TGTGCCAGCAGCGTAGTTGCGGGAGGAACCACCGGGGAGCTGTTTTTT. This sequence encodes CASSVVAGGTTGELFF.

This clonotype has ten or more counts. CDR3 loop: CASSVGSSSYNEQFF. CDR3 nucleotide sequence: TGTGCCAGCAGCGTAGGATCTAGCTCCTACAATGAGCAGTTCTTC. V gene TRBV9 combines with J gene TRBJ2-1; D remains ambiguous. The CDR3 sequence is 15 residues long. With 0 bases removed from V and 0 bases from J, the gap between germline ends came to 7 bases. Germline CDR1 reads SGDLS; CDR2 reads YYNGEE.

A word on this clonotype: Germline is not matched at one junction end, which may reflect a read error. The chain uses TRBV11-1 and TRBJ2-7; TRBD2 aligns across 10 bases. This CDR3 region has 14 residues. CDR1 and CDR2 (germline): SGHAT, FQDESV (reference sequence). The CDR3 spells CASSLISGGAGSDF. The CDR3 DNA reads TGTGCCAGCAGCTTAATCAGCGGGGGGGCCGGCTCGGACTTC.

Notes on this clonotype: Because it lacks the conserved phenylalanine or tryptophan at the end, this CDR3 is likely a read error. This chain uses TRBV6-5 with TRBJ1-1, with D hard to call. V lost 3 bases to trimming and J lost 1 base, with 6 bases between them. The CDR3 has 13 amino acids. Germline V lookup: CDR1 MNHEY, CDR2 SVGAGI. DNA of the CDR3: TGTGCCAGCAGTTATTTACAGAACACTGAAGCTTTCCTT. Residues: CASSYLQNTEAFL.